This entry features one T cell receptor beta chain sequence. The entry originates in a study of OX40 agonist ivuxolimab in advanced cancers. Germline V gives CDR1 SGHRS, CDR2 YFSETQ. The CDR3 totals 14 residues. V was shortened by 0 bases and J by 2 bases, with 7 bases between the two germline ends. Profiling relied on immunoSEQ multiplex PCR, and the TCRdb table lists in-frame clones only, not all of them. The table has tens of thousands of clones, about nine tenths seen once; the top ten hold roughly 3.2%. V usage is TRBV5-1 and J usage is TRBJ2-3; D is undetermined. This material consisted of CD4+ or CD8+ T cells sorted from blood, taken in a trial of the OX40 agonist ivuxolimab. The clonotype was recovered from an adult with an advanced solid tumor such as melanoma, head and neck, liver or kidney cancer. The CDR3 DNA follows: TGCGCCAGCAGCTTGGACCAACCCACAGATACGCAGTATTTT. Translation: CASSLDQPTDTQYF. Using reference TRBV5-1 and TRBJ2-3 for the parts outside the CDR3, the full variable domain is KAGVTQTPRYLIKTRGQQVTLSCSPISGHRSVSWYQQTPGQGLQFLFEYFSETQRNKGNFPGRFSGRQFSNSRSEMNVSTLELGDSALYLCASSLDQPTDTQYFGPGTRLTVL.